The following is a T cell receptor beta chain sequence with its context. Its antigen is currently unknown. A J-beta primer mix and a sample-barcoded 5' primer were used in a second PCR of roughly 7 to 12 cycles. Carrying 12 random nucleotides, a template-switch adaptor labeled each individual cDNA molecule. TCRdb re-analysed the 5' RACE reads in MiXCR, keeping a single row per CDR3 protein. The sample carries 700,000 to 800,000 distinct CDR3 sequences, roughly 47% recorded once. Germline V CDR1 and CDR2: DFQATT, SNEGSKA (reference sequence). V dropped 5 bases and J dropped 5; count of bases not matched to a gene: 8. This CDR3 contains 13 residues. These data come from a study of blood T cells in healthy people across ages. Findings and limits, study-wide: Estimated diversity across one million T cells was deemed an underestimate. Not knowing donor CMV status may have confounded expanded clonotype changes.

This rearrangement joins TRBV20-1 to TRBJ2-7; TRBD2 matches at 8 bases. Sequencing input: blood. The clonotype comes from a woman aged 55-69 years in good health. The CDR3 is CSALSGSIHEQYF. The DNA of the CDR3 is TGCAGTGCTCTAAGCGGGAGTATCCACGAGCAGTACTTC.